Each of the 19 T cell receptor beta chains below was sequenced from the same sample in a study of blood T cells in healthy people across ages. Together with a sample-barcoded 5' primer, a J-beta primer mix was included in a second PCR lasting roughly 7 to 11 cycles. TCRdb fed the 5' RACE reads into MiXCR, producing one record per CDR3 protein. This table has 790,000 or so distinct CDR3 sequences, roughly three fifths appearing once. The sequencing sample was made of blood. Receptor source: a man aged 35 to 55 in good health.

CDR3 nucleotide sequence: TGTGCCAGCAGCACAGCGGGAGGGATGTCGCATGAGCAGTTCTTC. This gives the protein CASSTAGGMSHEQFF. J is TRBJ2-1 and V is TRBV7-9; 10 positions match TRBD2. The V and J ends lost 5 bases and 8 bases, in that order; junction bases with no gene match: 9. The CDR3 contains 15 residues. In germline, CDR1 is SEHNR, CDR2 FQNEAQ (reference sequence).

The V and J genes are TRBV7-2 and TRBJ2-3; 14 nucleotides agree with TRBD2. This CDR3 has 15 amino acids. J was trimmed by 9 bases and V by 6 bases; bases with no gene match: 8. The V gene's germline CDR1 is SGHTA and CDR2 FQGNSA. The CDR3 DNA reads as TGTGCCAGCAGTCCGACTAGCGGGAGGGCTGGGACGCAGTATTTT. Translating it yields CASSPTSGRAGTQYF.

This rearrangement joins TRBV9 to TRBJ1-2; the D gene is possibly TRBD1 (6 bases). This CDR3 is built from 13 residues. Trimming left V 3 bases short and J 8 bases short, with 14 bases between. Germline CDR1 reads SGDLS; CDR2 reads YYNGEE. The CDR3 region is CASSATGFGGYTF. CDR3 DNA: TGTGCCAGCAGCGCAACAGGGTTCGGGGGCTACACCTTC.

The chain employs TRBV28 and TRBJ2-5; 8 bases fit TRBD1. CDR3 length equals 15 residues. V shed 2 bases, J shed 4 bases, and the junction held 6 bases outside the gene matches. In germline, CDR1 is MDHEN, CDR2 SYDVKM. The CDR3 protein is CASSLPGTGLETQYF. The CDR3 bases are TGTGCCAGCAGTTTACCCGGGACAGGATTAGAGACCCAGTACTTC.

The rearrangement uses TRBV10-3 and TRBJ2-2, with TRBD2 as a possible D gene (6 bases). Per the germline V gene, CDR1 is ENHRY and CDR2 is SYGVKD. The CDR3 totals 16 residues. V gave up 9 bases and J gave up 0 bases, with 17 bases separating them. The CDR3 DNA follows: TGTGCCATTACGAGCGGAGGGAGCGCGAACACCGGGGAGCTGTTTTTT. This encodes CAITSGGSANTGELFF.

This sequence joins TRBV2 and TRBJ1-5; the D is unclear. Between the trimmed V and J ends, which lost 2 bases and 0 bases, there was a span of 5 bases. The CDR3 runs to 14 residues. Germline V lookup: CDR1 SNHLY, CDR2 FYNNEI. CDR3 in DNA: TGTGCCAGCAGTGAAAGTTATAGCAATCAGCCCCAGCATTTT. As protein: CASSESYSNQPQHF.

This sequence joins TRBV28 and TRBJ1-6; 9 nucleotides align to TRBD1. With 4 bases clipped from V and 7 bases from J, the junction kept 5 bases outside the gene matches. CDR3 length: 15 residues. CDR1 and CDR2 from the germline V gene are MDHEN and SYDVKM. This CDR3 reads CASSYGTGRNSPLHF. DNA for the CDR3: TGTGCCAGCAGTTACGGGACAGGGAGGAATTCACCCCTCCACTTT.

CDR3 region: CASSQAAAGNYGYTF. In nucleotides, the CDR3 is TGCGCCAGCAGCCAAGCGGCAGCAGGGAACTATGGCTACACCTTC. The chain has TRBV4-3 and TRBJ1-2; possibly TRBD1 for D (5 bases). The CDR3 covers 15 residues. V was pared by 1 base and J by 2 bases, with 11 bases between. Per the germline V gene, CDR1 is LGHNA and CDR2 is YSLEER.

The chain links TRBV21-1 to TRBJ1-6. TRBV21-1 has pseudogene status. The CDR3 runs 12 residues. In nucleotides, the CDR3 is TGTGCCAGCAGCACAAGGAATTCACCCCTCCACTTT. Its translation is CASSTRNSPLHF.

The J gene is TRBJ2-3, the V gene TRBV7-6, with TRBD2 matching over 12 bases. The germline CDR1 and CDR2 sequences are SGHVS and FNYEAQ. The V gene end was trimmed by 5 bases and the J gene end by 10 bases; junction bases not matched to a gene: 1. The length of the CDR3 is 12 residues. CDR3 amino acids: CASSRLAGAQYF. For the CDR3, the DNA is TGTGCCAGCAGCCGACTAGCGGGGGCGCAGTATTTT.

This clonotype was seen just once. The V gene is TRBV7-2, the J gene TRBJ2-1; no firm D call. Germline V gives CDR1 SGHTA, CDR2 FQGNSA. V lost 1 base, J lost 6 bases, and 10 bases lay in between. The CDR3 length is 14 residues. CDR3 sequence reads: CASSLGHKANEQFF. The CDR3 DNA follows: TGTGCCAGCAGCTTAGGCCACAAGGCCAATGAGCAGTTCTTC.

This clonotype was counted between two and nine times. The rearrangement joins TRBV7-2 to TRBJ2-3; D assignment may be TRBD1 or TRBD2 (5 bases each). V lost 3 bases to trimming and J lost 0 bases, with 10 bases between them. The CDR3 runs to 15 residues. CDR1 is SGHTA and CDR2 is FQGNSA in the germline V gene. CDR3 residues: CASSFRDGSTDTQYF. The CDR3 DNA is TGTGCCAGCAGCTTCCGGGACGGTAGCACAGATACGCAGTATTTT.

The chain links TRBV9 to TRBJ2-7, with D possibly matching TRBD2 (6 bases). Trimming shortened V by 3 bases and J by 2 bases, and 12 bases separated the two germline ends. Per germline, CDR1 SGDLS and CDR2 YYNGEE. The CDR3 has 14 amino acids. The CDR3 DNA sequence: TGTGCCAGCAGCGCGCGGGACTGGACCTACGAGCAGTACTTC. It codes for CASSARDWTYEQYF.

The rearrangement uses TRBV9 and TRBJ1-4; a weak D match, TRBD1 (5 bases). This CDR3 has 15 residues. CDR1 SGDLS and CDR2 YYNGEE come from the germline V gene. Trimming took off 4 bases at V and 7 bases at J, with 17 bases between the two ends. CDR3 region: CASSPTGREGEKLFF. CDR3 in DNA: TGTGCCAGCAGCCCGACGGGACGGGAAGGTGAAAAACTGTTTTTT. Using reference TRBV9 and TRBJ1-4 for the parts outside the CDR3, the full variable domain is DSGVTQTPKHLITATGQRVTLRCSPRSGDLSVYWYQQSLDQGLQFLIQYYNGEERAKGNILERFSAQQFPDLHSELNLSSLELGDSALYFCASSPTGREGEKLFFGSGTQLSVL.

The chain is built from TRBV12-3 or TRBV12-4 and TRBJ1-2, with TRBD1 matching 8 bases. The CDR3 loop spans 13 amino acids. The J segment lost 7 bases and the V segment lost 6 bases, leaving 7 bases of the junction unmatched. CDR3 residues: CASSGQGSTGYTF. As DNA, the CDR3 is TGTGCCAGCAGCGGACAGGGCTCTACTGGCTACACCTTC.

The chain carries TRBV5-1 and TRBJ1-1; the D is unclear. Germline V gene lookup returns CDR1 SGHRS and CDR2 YFSETQ. CDR3 length equals 12 residues. V lost 4 bases to trimming and J lost 5 bases, with 9 bases between them. The CDR3 nucleotides are TGCGCCAGCAGCCAAGATACGACTGAAGCTTTCTTT. Protein product: CASSQDTTEAFF.

The rearrangement links TRBV7-2 to TRBJ2-4; 7 bases line up with TRBD2. Near its end, the DNA agrees better with TRBJ2-7, so the J call may be wrong. The CDR3 runs 20 residues. Per the germline V gene, CDR1 is SGHTA and CDR2 is FQGNSA. Here the CDR3 DNA reads TGTGCCAGCAGCTTAGGGATCACATATAAACTAGCGAGCAGCTCCTACGAGCAGTACTTC. Its translation is CASSLGITYKLASSSYEQYF.

This clonotype was found a few times. V gene TRBV20-1 combines with J gene TRBJ2-6; D is ambiguous. Trimming removed 1 base from V and 0 bases from J, with 16 bases in between. Germline CDR1 and CDR2: DFQATT and SNEGSKA (reference sequence). The length of the CDR3 is 18 residues. The CDR3 reads CSARVPPGRASGANVLTF. CDR3 bases: TGCAGTGCTAGAGTCCCCCCGGGTAGGGCCTCTGGGGCCAACGTCCTGACTTTC.

This clonotype has a single count. V gene TRBV20-1 combines with J gene TRBJ2-2; D could derive from TRBD1 or TRBD2 (5 bases each). Per the germline V gene, CDR1 is DFQATT and CDR2 is SNEGSKA (reference sequence). The CDR3 has 13 amino acids. V lost 7 bases and J 4 bases, leaving 13 bases between the germline ends. The chain's CDR3 is CSVVGTSTGELFF. The CDR3 nucleotides are TGCAGTGTCGTGGGGACCAGCACCGGGGAGCTGTTTTTT.